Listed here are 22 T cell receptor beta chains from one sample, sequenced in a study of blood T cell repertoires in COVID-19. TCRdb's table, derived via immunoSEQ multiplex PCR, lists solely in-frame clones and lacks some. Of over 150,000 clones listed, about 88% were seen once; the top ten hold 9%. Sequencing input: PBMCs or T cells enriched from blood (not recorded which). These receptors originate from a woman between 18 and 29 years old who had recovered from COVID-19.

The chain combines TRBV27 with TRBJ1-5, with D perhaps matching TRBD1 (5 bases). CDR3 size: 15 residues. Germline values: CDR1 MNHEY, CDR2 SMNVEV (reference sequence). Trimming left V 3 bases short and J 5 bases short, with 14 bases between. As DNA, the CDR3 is TGTGCCAGCAGTTTTCTAGGGGAATTAGATCAGCCCCAGCATTTT. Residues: CASSFLGELDQPQHF.

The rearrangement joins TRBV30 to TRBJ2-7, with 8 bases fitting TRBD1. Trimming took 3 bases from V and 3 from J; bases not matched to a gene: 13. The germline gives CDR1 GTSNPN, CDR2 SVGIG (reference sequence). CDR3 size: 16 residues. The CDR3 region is CAWSIRAGGAGYEQYF. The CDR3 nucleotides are TGTGCCTGGAGCATAAGGGCAGGGGGCGCCGGCTACGAGCAGTACTTC.

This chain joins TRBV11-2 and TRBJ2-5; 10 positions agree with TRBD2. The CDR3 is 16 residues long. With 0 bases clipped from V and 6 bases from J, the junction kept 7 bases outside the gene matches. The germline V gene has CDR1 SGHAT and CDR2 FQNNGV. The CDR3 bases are TGTGCCAGCAGCTTAGACGAGCGGGGGGGCTGGAAGACCCAGTACTTC. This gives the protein CASSLDERGGWKTQYF. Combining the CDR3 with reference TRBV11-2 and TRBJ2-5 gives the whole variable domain EAGVAQSPRYKIIEKRQSVAFWCNPISGHATLYWYQQILGQGPKLLIQFQNNGVVDDSQLPKDRFSAERLKGVDSTLKIQPAKLEDSAVYLCASSLDERGGWKTQYFGPGTRLLVL.

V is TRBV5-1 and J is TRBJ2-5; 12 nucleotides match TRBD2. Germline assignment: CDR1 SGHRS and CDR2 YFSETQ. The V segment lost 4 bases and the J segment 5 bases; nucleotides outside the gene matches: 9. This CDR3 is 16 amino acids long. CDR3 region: CASSLVSSGRVETQYF. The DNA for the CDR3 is TGCGCCAGCAGCCTGGTTTCTAGCGGGAGGGTGGAGACCCAGTACTTC. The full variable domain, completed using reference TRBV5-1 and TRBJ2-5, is KAGVTQTPRYLIKTRGQQVTLSCSPISGHRSVSWYQQTPGQGLQFLFEYFSETQRNKGNFPGRFSGRQFSNSRSEMNVSTLELGDSALYLCASSLVSSGRVETQYFGPGTRLLVL.

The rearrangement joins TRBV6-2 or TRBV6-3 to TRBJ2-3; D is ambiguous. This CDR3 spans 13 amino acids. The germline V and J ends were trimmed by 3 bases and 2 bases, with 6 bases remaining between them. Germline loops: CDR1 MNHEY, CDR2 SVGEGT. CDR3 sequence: CASSYVITDTQYF. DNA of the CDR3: TGTGCCAGCAGTTATGTCATCACAGATACGCAGTATTTT.

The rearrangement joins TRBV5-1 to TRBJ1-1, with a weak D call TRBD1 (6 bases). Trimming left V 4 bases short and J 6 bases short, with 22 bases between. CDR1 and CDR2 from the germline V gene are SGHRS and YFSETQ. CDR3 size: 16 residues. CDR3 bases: TGCGCCAGCAGCCAGAACAGGGTACTGAGTGGTTCTGAAGCTTTCTTT. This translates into CASSQNRVLSGSEAFF.

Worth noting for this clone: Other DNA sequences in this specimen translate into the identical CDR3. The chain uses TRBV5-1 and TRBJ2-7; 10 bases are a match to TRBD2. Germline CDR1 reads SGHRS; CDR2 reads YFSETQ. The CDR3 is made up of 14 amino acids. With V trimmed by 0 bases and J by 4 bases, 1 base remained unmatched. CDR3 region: CASSLVSGGYEQYF. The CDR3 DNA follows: TGCGCCAGCAGCTTGGTTAGCGGGGGGTACGAGCAGTACTTC.

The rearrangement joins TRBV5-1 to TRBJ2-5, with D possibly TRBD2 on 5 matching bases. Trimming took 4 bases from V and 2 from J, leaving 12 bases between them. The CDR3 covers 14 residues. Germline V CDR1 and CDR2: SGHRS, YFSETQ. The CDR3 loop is CASSRLSGQETQYF. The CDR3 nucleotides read TGCGCCAGCAGCCGCCTGAGCGGACAAGAGACCCAGTACTTC.

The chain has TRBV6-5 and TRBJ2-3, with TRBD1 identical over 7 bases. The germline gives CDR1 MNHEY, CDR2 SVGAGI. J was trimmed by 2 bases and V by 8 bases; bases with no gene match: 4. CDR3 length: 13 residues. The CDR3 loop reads CASRDSLTDTQYF. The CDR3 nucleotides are TGTGCCAGCCGGGACAGTCTCACAGATACGCAGTATTTT.

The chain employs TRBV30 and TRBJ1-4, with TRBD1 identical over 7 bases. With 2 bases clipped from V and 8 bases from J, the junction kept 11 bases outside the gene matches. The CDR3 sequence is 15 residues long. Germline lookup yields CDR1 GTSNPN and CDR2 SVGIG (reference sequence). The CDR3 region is CAWSQGPTGREKLFF. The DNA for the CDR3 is TGTGCCTGGAGTCAGGGGCCGACAGGGCGCGAAAAACTGTTTTTT.

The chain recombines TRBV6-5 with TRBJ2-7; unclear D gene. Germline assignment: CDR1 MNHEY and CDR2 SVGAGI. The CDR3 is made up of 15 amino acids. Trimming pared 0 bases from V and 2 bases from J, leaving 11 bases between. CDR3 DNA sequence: TGTGCCAGCAGTTACTCGTTCGCAAGCACCTACGAGCAGTACTTC. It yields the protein CASSYSFASTYEQYF.

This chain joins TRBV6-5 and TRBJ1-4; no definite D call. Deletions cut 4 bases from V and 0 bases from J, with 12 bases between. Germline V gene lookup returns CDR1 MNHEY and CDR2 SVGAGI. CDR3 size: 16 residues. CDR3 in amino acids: CASSSPAGATNEKLFF. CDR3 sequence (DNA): TGTGCCAGCAGTTCCCCGGCAGGCGCAACTAATGAAAAACTGTTTTTT.

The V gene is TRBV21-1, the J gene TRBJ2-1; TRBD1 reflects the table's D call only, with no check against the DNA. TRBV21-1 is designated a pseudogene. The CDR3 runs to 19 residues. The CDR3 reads CASSKGAHRRSYSYNEQFF. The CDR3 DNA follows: TGTGCCAGCAGCAAAGGGGCGCATCGGCGAAGCTACTCCTACAATGAGCAGTTCTTC.

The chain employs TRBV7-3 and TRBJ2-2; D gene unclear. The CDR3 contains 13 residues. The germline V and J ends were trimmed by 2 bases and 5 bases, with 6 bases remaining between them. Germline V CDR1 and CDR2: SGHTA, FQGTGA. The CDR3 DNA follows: TGTGCCAGCAGCTTATTTTCGACCGGGGAGCTGTTTTTT. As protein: CASSLFSTGELFF.

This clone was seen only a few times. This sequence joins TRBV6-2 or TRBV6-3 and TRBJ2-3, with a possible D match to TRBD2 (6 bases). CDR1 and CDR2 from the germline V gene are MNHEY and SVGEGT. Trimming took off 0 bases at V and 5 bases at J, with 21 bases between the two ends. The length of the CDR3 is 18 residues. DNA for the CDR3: TGTGCCAGCAGTTACTCGATACAGGCTTCCCGGCGGGGAGATACGCAGTATTTT. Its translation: CASSYSIQASRRGDTQYF.

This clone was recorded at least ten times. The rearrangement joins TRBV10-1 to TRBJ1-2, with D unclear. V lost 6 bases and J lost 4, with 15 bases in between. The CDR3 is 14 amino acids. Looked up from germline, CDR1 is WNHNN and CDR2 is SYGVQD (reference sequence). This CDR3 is CASRYKTPTYGYTF. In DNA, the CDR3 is TGCGCCAGCAGATACAAGACACCCACCTATGGCTACACCTTC.

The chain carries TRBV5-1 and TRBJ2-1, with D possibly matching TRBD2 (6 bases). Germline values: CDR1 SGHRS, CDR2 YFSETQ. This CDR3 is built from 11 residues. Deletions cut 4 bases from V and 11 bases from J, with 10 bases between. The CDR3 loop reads CASSPGDQQFF. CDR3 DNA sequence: TGCGCCAGCAGCCCGGGGGACCAGCAGTTCTTC.

The CDR3 spells CASSPGPSYNEQFF. CDR3 in DNA: TGTGCCAGCTCACCGGGGCCATCCTACAATGAGCAGTTCTTC. The chain combines TRBV18 with TRBJ2-1, with D possibly TRBD1 on 5 matching bases. The V end lost 3 bases, the J end lost 1 base, and 7 bases lay between the germline ends. This CDR3 contains 14 residues. Germline assignment: CDR1 KGHSH and CDR2 LQKENI.

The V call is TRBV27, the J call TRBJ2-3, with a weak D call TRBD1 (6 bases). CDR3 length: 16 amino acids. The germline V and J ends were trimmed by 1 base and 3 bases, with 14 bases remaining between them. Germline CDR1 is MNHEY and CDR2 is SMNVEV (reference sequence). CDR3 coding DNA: TGTGCCAGCAGTTTATTACAGGGTAGGGCGACAGATACGCAGTATTTT. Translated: CASSLLQGRATDTQYF.

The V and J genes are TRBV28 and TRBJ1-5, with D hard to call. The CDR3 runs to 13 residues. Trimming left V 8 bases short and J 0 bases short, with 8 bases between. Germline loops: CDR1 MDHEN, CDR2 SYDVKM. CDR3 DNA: TGTGCCAGCGGCGACAATAGCAATCAGCCCCAGCATTTT. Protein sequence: CASGDNSNQPQHF.

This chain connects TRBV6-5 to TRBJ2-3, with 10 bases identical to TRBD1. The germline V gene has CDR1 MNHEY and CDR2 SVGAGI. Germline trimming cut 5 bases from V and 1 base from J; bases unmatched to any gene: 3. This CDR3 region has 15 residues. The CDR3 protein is CASSRGTGGTDTQYF. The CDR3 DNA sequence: TGTGCCAGCAGTAGGGGGACAGGGGGCACAGATACGCAGTATTTT.

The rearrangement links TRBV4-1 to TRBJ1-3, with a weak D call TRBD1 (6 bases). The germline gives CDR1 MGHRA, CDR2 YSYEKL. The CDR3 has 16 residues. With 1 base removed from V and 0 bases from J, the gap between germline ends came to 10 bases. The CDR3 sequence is CASSQASQGSGNTIYF. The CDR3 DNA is TGCGCCAGCAGCCAAGCTTCACAGGGCTCTGGAAACACCATATATTTT.